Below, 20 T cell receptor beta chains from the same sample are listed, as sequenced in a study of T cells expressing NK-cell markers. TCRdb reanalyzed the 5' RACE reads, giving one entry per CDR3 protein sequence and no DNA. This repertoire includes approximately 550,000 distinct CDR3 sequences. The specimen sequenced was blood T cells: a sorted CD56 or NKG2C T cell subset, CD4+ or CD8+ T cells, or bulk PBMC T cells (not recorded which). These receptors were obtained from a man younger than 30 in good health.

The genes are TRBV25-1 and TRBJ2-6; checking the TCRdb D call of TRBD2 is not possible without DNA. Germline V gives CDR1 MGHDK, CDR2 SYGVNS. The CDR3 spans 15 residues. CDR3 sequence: CASSDDGRVPNVLTF.

The CDR3: CASSGAVWEDNEQFF. The chain combines TRBV5-6 with TRBJ2-1; TCRdb designates TRBD2, a call that cannot be tested without DNA. CDR3 size: 15 residues. The germline V gene encodes CDR1 SGHDT and CDR2 YYEEEE.

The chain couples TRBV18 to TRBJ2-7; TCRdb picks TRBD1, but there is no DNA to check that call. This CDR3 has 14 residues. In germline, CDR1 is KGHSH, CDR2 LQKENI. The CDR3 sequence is CASSVGAGAYEQYF.

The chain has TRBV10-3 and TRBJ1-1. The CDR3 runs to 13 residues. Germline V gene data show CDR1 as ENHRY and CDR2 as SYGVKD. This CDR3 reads CAIRAEGNTEAFF.

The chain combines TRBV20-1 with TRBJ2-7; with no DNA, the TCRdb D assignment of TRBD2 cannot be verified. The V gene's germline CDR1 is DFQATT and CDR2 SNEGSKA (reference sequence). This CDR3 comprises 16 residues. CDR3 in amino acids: CSALRGSGSPTYEQYF.

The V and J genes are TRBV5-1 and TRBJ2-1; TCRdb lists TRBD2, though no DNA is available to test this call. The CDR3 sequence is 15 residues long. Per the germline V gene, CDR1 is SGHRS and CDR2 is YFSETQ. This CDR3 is CASSSTPGLGNEQFF.

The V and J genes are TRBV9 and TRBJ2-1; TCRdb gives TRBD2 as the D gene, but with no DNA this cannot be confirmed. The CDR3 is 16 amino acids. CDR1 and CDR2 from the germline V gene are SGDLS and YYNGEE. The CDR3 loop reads CASSATGTVLYNEQFF.

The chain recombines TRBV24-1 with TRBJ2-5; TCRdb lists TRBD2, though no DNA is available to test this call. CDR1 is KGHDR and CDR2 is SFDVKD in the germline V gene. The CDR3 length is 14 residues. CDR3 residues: CATSGTSYQETQYF.

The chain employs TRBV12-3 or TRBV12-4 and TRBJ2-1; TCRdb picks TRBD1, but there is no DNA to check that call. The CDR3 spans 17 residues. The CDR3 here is CASSPQPGQGTLGEQFF.

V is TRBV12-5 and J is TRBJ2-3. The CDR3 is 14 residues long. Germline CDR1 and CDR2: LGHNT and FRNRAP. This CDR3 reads CASGLGQATDTQYF.

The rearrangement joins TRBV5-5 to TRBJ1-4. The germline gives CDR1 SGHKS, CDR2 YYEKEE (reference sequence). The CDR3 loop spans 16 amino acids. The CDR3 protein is CASSLWTAATNEKLFF.

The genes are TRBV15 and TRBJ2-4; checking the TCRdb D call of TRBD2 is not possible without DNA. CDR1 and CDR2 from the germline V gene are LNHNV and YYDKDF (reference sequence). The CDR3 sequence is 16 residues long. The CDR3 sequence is CATSRTSGLAKNIQYF.

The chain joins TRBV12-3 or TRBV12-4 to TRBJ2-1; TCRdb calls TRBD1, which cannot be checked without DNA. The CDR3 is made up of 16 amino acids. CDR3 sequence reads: CASSLGLGADYNEQFF.

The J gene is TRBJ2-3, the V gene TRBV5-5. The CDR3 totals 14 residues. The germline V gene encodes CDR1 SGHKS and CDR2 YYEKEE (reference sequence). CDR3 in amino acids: CASSLDSQTDTQYF.

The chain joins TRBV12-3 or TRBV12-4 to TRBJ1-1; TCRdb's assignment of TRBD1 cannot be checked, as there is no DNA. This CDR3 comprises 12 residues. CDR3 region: CASTPGPTEAFF.

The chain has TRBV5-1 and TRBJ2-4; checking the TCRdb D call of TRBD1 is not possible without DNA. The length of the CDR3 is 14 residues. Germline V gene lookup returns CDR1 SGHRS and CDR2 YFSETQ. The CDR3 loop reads CASSLWGGQDIQYF.

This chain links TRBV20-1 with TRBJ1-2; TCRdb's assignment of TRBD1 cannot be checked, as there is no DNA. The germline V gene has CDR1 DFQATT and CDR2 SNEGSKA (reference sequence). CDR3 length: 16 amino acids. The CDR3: CSARERYRESNYGYTF.

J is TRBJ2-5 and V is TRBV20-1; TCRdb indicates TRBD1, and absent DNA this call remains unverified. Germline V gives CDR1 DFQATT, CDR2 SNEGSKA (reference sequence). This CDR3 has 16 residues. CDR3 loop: CSAFKGGGAAGETQYF.

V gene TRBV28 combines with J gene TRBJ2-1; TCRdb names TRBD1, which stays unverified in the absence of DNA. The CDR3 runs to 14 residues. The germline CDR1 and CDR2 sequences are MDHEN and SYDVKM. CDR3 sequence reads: CASSPAPRGTEQFF. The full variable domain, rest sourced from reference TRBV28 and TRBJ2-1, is DVKVTQSSRYLVKRTGEKVFLECVQDMDHENMFWYRQDPGLGLRLIYFSYDVKMKEKGDIPEGYSVSREKKERFSLILESASTNQTSMYLCASSPAPRGTEQFFGPGTRLTVL.

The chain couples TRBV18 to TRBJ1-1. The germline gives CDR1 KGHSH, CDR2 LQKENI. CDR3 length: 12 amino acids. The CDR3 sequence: CASSPGWGDAFF. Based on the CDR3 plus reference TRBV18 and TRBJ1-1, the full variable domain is NAGVMQNPRHLVRRRGQEARLRCSPMKGHSHVYWYRQLPEEGLKFMVYLQKENIIDESGMPKERFSAEFPKEGPSILRIQQVVRGDSAAYFCASSPGWGDAFFGQGTRLTVV.